The entry below describes one T cell receptor beta chain. Original processing methods: Amplified reference gene primers provided the basis for estimating nucleated cell counts. The repertoire was sequenced with immunoSEQ multiplex PCR; TCRdb's copy has only in-frame clones and lacks some. The D gene and trimming were derived from the DNA, and the V and J assignments and clone size from that table. The sample contains about 16,000 clones, approximately 86% of which appear only once. This sample is drawn from a study of blood T cell repertoires in COVID-19. Across the whole study: Acute-phase and convalescent COVID-19 samples originated in the United States, Italy and Spain. T cells, B-cell-depleted T cells, or PBMCs supplied cDNA or gDNA.

Germline loops: CDR1 MNHEY, CDR2 SMNVEV (reference sequence). There are 15 residues in the CDR3. V was pared by 2 bases and J by 1 base, with 0 bases of the junction left unmatched. The sequenced sample consisted of peripheral blood. The chain recombines TRBV27 with TRBJ2-3, with 10 bases lining up with TRBD2. This TCR derives from a human donor in a cohort sampled during active COVID-19. The DNA for the CDR3 is TGTGCCAGCAGTTTAACTAGCGGGGGCACAGATACGCAGTATTTT. This gives the protein CASSLTSGGTDTQYF.